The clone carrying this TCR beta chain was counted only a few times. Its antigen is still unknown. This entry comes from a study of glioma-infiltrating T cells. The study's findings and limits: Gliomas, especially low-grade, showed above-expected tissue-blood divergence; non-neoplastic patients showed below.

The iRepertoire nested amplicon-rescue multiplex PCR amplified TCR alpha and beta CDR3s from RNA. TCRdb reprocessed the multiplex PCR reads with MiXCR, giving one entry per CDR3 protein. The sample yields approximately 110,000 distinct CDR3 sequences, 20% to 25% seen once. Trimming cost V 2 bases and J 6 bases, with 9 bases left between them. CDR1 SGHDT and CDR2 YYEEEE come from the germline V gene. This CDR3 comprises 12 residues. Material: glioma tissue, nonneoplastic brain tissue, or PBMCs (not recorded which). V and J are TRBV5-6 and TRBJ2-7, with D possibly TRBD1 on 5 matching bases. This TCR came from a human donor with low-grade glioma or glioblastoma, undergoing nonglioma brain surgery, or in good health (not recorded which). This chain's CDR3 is CASSFRAFEQYF. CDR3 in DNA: TGTGCCAGCAGCTTCAGGGCTTTCGAGCAGTACTTC. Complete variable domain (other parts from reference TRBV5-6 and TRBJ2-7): DAGVTQSPTHLIKTRGQQVTLRCSPKSGHDTVSWYQQALGQGPQFIFQYYEEEERQRGNFPDRFSGHQFPNYSSELNVNALLLGDSALYLCASSFRAFEQYFGPGTRLTVT.